Below, 10 T cell receptor beta chains from the same sample are listed, as sequenced in a study of blood T cell repertoires in COVID-19. The assay was immunoSEQ multiplex PCR, and TCRdb's table has in-frame clones only and misses some. The sample holds some 150,000 clones, about nine tenths seen once. Sequencing used peripheral blood. Every receptor here comes from a man aged 50 to 59 with active COVID-19.

This clone was observed a single time. The chain has TRBV5-1 and TRBJ2-2, with 7 bases matching TRBD1. This CDR3 contains 15 residues. The germline gives CDR1 SGHRS, CDR2 YFSETQ. The V segment lost 4 bases and the J segment 3 bases; nucleotides outside the gene matches: 6. The CDR3 reads CASSERTGDTGELFF. In DNA form, the CDR3 reads TGCGCCAGCAGCGAAAGGACAGGAGACACCGGGGAGCTGTTTTTT.

This chain joins TRBV7-9 and TRBJ1-1, with 7 bases lining up with TRBD1. Germline V gives CDR1 SEHNR, CDR2 FQNEAQ (reference sequence). The CDR3 is made up of 14 amino acids. After removal of 9 bases from V and 2 bases from J, the junction contained 9 bases not matched to a gene. The CDR3 DNA sequence: TGTGCCAGTACCGACAGGGCCGGTAACACTGAAGCTTTCTTT. This encodes CASTDRAGNTEAFF. The entire variable domain, with the rest obtained from reference TRBV7-9 and TRBJ1-1, is as follows: DTGVSQNPRHKITKRGQNVTFRCDPISEHNRLYWYRQTLGQGPEFLTYFQNEAQLEKSRLLSDRFSAERPKGSFSTLEIQRTEQGDSAMYLCASTDRAGNTEAFFGQGTRLTVV.

V is TRBV19 and J is TRBJ1-4; D remains ambiguous. Germline-derived CDR1 and CDR2 are LNHDA and SQIVND (reference sequence). The germline V and J ends were trimmed by 5 bases and 7 bases, with 11 bases remaining between them. This CDR3 has 13 residues. The CDR3, as DNA: TGTGCCAGTAGTCGGGGATGGGGTGAAAAACTGTTTTTT. This sequence encodes CASSRGWGEKLFF. The full variable domain, its missing parts supplied by reference TRBV19 and TRBJ1-4, is DGGITQSPKYLFRKEGQNVTLSCEQNLNHDAMYWYRQDPGQGLRLIYYSQIVNDFQKGDIAEGYSVSREKKESFPLTVTSAQKNPTAFYLCASSRGWGEKLFFGSGTQLSVL.

The V gene is TRBV7-2, the J gene TRBJ2-7, with D possibly being TRBD2 (5 bases). The CDR3 contains 13 residues. CDR1 and CDR2 (germline): SGHTA, FQGNSA. V was shortened by 0 bases and J by 6 bases, with 9 bases between the two germline ends. In DNA, the CDR3 is TGTGCCAGCAGCTTAGCCCCTAGCTCCGAGCAGTACTTC. Its protein is CASSLAPSSEQYF. The full variable domain, rest sourced from reference TRBV7-2 and TRBJ2-7, is GAGVSQSPSNKVTEKGKDVELRCDPISGHTALYWYRQSLGQGLEFLIYFQGNSAPDKSGLPSDRFSAERTGGSVSTLTIQRTQQEDSAVYLCASSLAPSSEQYFGPGTRLTVT.

CDR3 sequence (DNA): TGTGCCAGCAGCTTAGACGGGGTCACAGATACGCAGTATTTT. Its protein product is CASSLDGVTDTQYF. J is TRBJ2-3 and V is TRBV11-3; weak D call: TRBD2 (5 bases). The CDR3 has 14 amino acids. Germline V gene data show CDR1 as SGHNT and CDR2 as YENEEA. Deletions cut 0 bases from V and 2 bases from J, with 6 bases between.

The CDR3 region has the DNA TGTGCCAGCAGCAACGATCCTAAAGGGACTAGCGGGGAAGAGACCCAGTACTTC. Amino acids: CASSNDPKGTSGEETQYF. V gene TRBV11-3 combines with J gene TRBJ2-5, with 13 bases matching TRBD2. Germline V gene lookup returns CDR1 SGHNT and CDR2 YENEEA. With V trimmed by 5 bases and J by 3 bases, 12 bases remained unmatched. This CDR3 has 18 residues.

The gene calls are TRBV27 and TRBJ1-2; 10 bases map to TRBD1. V gave up 4 bases and J gave up 4 bases; unmatched junction bases: 3. Looked up from germline, CDR1 is MNHEY and CDR2 is SMNVEV (reference sequence). The CDR3 runs to 14 residues. CDR3 sequence (DNA): TGTGCCAGCAGTTACCGGGACAGGGGCTATGGCTACACCTTC. Translated, it gives CASSYRDRGYGYTF.

This clone has just a few counts. The genes are TRBV9 and TRBJ1-1, with unresolved D. Per germline, CDR1 SGDLS and CDR2 YYNGEE. Between the trimmed V and J ends, which lost 4 bases and 0 bases, there was a span of 16 bases. This CDR3 region has 16 residues. The CDR3 protein is CASSPQVGVMNTEAFF. The CDR3 DNA sequence: TGTGCCAGCAGCCCCCAAGTCGGAGTTATGAACACTGAAGCTTTCTTT. Full variable domain (missing parts from reference TRBV9 and TRBJ1-1): DSGVTQTPKHLITATGQRVTLRCSPRSGDLSVYWYQQSLDQGLQFLIQYYNGEERAKGNILERFSAQQFPDLHSELNLSSLELGDSALYFCASSPQVGVMNTEAFFGQGTRLTVV.

The chain carries TRBV5-1 and TRBJ1-3; no reliable D call. This CDR3 has 16 residues. V lost 0 bases and J lost 0, with 10 bases in between. Germline CDR1 and CDR2: SGHRS and YFSETQ. Here the CDR3 reads CASSLAGSNSGNTIYF. The DNA for the CDR3 is TGCGCCAGCAGCTTGGCTGGTTCTAACTCTGGAAACACCATATATTTT.

In this sample, this clone turned up once. This chain joins TRBV10-3 and TRBJ2-5; 10 nucleotides align to TRBD2. V shed 0 bases, J shed 4 bases, and the junction held 5 bases outside the gene matches. The germline V gene has CDR1 ENHRY and CDR2 SYGVKD. The CDR3 contains 16 residues. CDR3 region: CAISESASGGRETQYF. The CDR3 nucleotides are TGTGCCATCAGTGAGTCGGCTAGCGGGGGCCGAGAGACCCAGTACTTC.